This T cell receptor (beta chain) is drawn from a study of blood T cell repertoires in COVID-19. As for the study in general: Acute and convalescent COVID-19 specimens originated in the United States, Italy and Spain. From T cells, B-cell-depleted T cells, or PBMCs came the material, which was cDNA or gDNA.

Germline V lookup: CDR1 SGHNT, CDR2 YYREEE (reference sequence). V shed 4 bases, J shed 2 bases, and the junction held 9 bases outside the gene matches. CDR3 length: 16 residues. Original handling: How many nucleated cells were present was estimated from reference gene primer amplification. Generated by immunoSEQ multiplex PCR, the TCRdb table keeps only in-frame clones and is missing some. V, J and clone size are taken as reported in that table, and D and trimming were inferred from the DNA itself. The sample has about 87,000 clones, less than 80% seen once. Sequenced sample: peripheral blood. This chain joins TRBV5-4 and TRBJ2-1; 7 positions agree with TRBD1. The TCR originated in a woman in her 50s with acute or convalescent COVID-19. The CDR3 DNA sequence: TGTGCCAGCAGCCCTCCTGACAGGGCCCCCTACAATGAGCAGTTCTTC. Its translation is CASSPPDRAPYNEQFF.